Each of the 4 T cell receptor beta chains below was sequenced from the same sample in a study of identical twins. TCRdb passed the 5' RACE reads through MiXCR, listing each CDR3 protein once. Among approximately 280,000 distinct CDR3 sequences listed, less than 9% were seen once. A further study also used this sample, focusing on yellow fever vaccine responses in identical twins.

Input material: memory (CD45RO+) T cells sorted from blood. These receptors came from a woman aged 18-29 years in good health.

This clonotype appeared many times. The chain carries TRBV27 and TRBJ2-1, with D possibly matching TRBD2 (6 bases). CDR1 is MNHEY, CDR2 SMNVEV, per germline (reference sequence). Trimming took 2 bases from V and 5 from J, leaving 19 bases between them. CDR3 length: 17 amino acids. Written as DNA, the CDR3 is TGTGCCAGCAGTTTAACTGGCGGGACTCGGTTGGACAATGAGCAGTTCTTC. It is translated as CASSLTGGTRLDNEQFF.

This clonotype was seen at least ten times. The chain carries TRBV3-1 and TRBJ1-4, with D hard to call. From germline, CDR1 is LGHDT and CDR2 YNNKEL (reference sequence). CDR3 length: 14 residues. Trimming took off 4 bases at V and 10 bases at J, with 16 bases between the two ends. As DNA, the CDR3 is TGTGCCAGCAGCCTCTCGGACCGGACCGGAAAACTGTTTTTT. It translates to CASSLSDRTGKLFF.

The rearrangement uses TRBV5-1 and TRBJ2-3; a weak D match, TRBD1 (5 bases). Germline V gene lookup returns CDR1 SGHRS and CDR2 YFSETQ. V was cut by 4 bases and J by 0 bases, with 9 bases left in between. CDR3 length: 14 residues. CDR3 DNA sequence: TGCGCCAGCAGCCCCGACAGAAGCACAGATACGCAGTATTTT. Translation: CASSPDRSTDTQYF.

The chain employs TRBV3-1 and TRBJ1-2; TRBD1 matches at 9 bases. The CDR3 length is 14 residues. Trimming took 1 base from V and 3 from J; bases not matched to a gene: 0. CDR1 LGHDT and CDR2 YNNKEL come from the germline V gene (reference sequence). The CDR3 region is CASSQGTGDYGYTF. CDR3 DNA: TGTGCCAGCAGCCAAGGGACAGGGGACTATGGCTACACCTTC.